Here is one T cell receptor beta chain with its context. TCRdb fed the 5' RACE reads into MiXCR, producing one record per CDR3 protein. The sample lists fewer than 60,000 distinct CDR3 sequences, 28% occurring once. This CDR3 comprises 14 residues. The V gene's germline CDR1 is LGHNA and CDR2 YNFKEQ. V was shortened by 3 bases and J by 1 base, with 7 bases between the two germline ends. This specimen belongs to a study of T-cell memory formation after mild COVID-19. V gene TRBV4-2 combines with J gene TRBJ1-5; D unclear. This clonotype originated in a young man who had mild COVID-19 (a few samples of this study predate the infection). Cell type and time point are not known. Sequenced sample: PBMCs or a T cell subset sorted from them (not recorded which). Here the CDR3 reads CASSQARSNQPQHF. CDR3 sequence (DNA): TGTGCCAGCAGCCAGGCCCGGAGCAATCAGCCCCAGCATTTT.